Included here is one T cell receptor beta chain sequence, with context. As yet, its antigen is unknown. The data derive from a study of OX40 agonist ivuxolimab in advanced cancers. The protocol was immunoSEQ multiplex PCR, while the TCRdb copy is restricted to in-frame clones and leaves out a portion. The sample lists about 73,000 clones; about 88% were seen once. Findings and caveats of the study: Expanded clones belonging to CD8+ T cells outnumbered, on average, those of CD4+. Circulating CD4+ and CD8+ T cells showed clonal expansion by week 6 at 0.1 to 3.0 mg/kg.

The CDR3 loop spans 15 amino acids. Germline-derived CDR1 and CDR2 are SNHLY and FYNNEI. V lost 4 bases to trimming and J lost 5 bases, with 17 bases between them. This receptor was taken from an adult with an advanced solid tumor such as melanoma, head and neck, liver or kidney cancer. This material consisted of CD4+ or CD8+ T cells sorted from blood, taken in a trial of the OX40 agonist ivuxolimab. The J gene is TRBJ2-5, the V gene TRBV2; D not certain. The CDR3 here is CASSVSRLAPETQYF. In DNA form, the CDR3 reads TGTGCCAGCAGTGTTTCGCGGCTCGCCCCGGAGACCCAGTACTTC. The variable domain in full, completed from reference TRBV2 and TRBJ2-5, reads EPEVTQTPSHQVTQMGQEVILRCVPISNHLYFYWYRQILGQKVEFLVSFYNNEISEKSEIFDDQFSVERPDGSNFTLKIRSTKLEDSAMYFCASSVSRLAPETQYFGPGTRLLVL.